The rows below give T cell receptor beta chains drawn from one sample of a study of radiotherapy plus CTLA-4 blockade in lung cancer. Here immunoSEQ multiplex PCR was the method, and the copy in TCRdb shows in-frame clones only, minus some. This table holds some 73,000 clones, roughly 69% found once. The input for sequencing was peripheral blood, taken from a patient treated with radiotherapy plus ipilimumab. The receptors were sampled from a human donor with non-small cell lung cancer whose response to radiotherapy plus ipilimumab could not be evaluated. Each CDR3 is given without its conserved first and last residue. The order of the fields is V gene, CDR3 protein.

>TRBV18
ASSSGTGTEKLF
>TRBV19
ASSTGTANEKLF
>TRBV6-5
ASSRTSGFTDTQY
>TRBV7-3
ASSSNGGHNTGELF
>TRBV7-9
ASSFRQIGVNSDTQY
>TRBV6-1
ASSEIYREHYGYT
>TRBV7-9
ASSLGARGGYGYT
>TRBV27
ASSFTARQGTTYEQY
>TRBV28
ASSSARASNQPQH
>TRBV6-5
ASSYRRGGEDEQY
>TRBV6-4
ASSDSFGGRVNNEQF
>TRBV7-2
ASSIYRDNSYEQY
>TRBV19
ASSMVQGNQPQH
>TRBV7-6
ASSLFYRKDQETQY
>TRBV20-1
SAGTRPF
>TRBV4-1
ASSQGGRADNSYGYT
>TRBV7-2
ASRGGTENYGYT
>TRBV6-6
ASTNGQGSQPQH
>TRBV4-3
ASSQAVLAGGEYTDTQY
>TRBV13
ASSLAKGLAGMGTDTQY
>TRBV19
ASSISGVNSPLH
>TRBV6-5
ASSPQGYGSEKLF
>TRBV11-2
VWTGGHGTEAF
>TRBV25-1
ASSDHGDTDTQY
>TRBV14
ASSDGVNYGYT
>TRBV6-6
ASSVDSNTETQY
>TRBV9
ASSVVEAGGGNEQF
>TRBV7-6
ASSLAQGFGYGYT
>TRBV7-3
ASSRYGTGGTEAF
>TRBV5-1
ASSYSTGGYAEAF
>TRBV9
ASSVAGGTTYEQY
>TRBV7-2
ASSSGPGGGYT
>TRBV27
ASSGGRGLTEAF
>TRBV5-1
ASSLVAGGPSEQY
>TRBV4-1
ASSPGGLMTEAF
>TRBV6-1
ASKRHGPSYEQY
>TRBV11-1
ASSPGTGGLTEAF
>TRBV7-7
ASSLTPPSGQETQY
>TRBV4-3
ASSQTFRDTQY
>TRBV6-6
ASKRHGPSYEQY